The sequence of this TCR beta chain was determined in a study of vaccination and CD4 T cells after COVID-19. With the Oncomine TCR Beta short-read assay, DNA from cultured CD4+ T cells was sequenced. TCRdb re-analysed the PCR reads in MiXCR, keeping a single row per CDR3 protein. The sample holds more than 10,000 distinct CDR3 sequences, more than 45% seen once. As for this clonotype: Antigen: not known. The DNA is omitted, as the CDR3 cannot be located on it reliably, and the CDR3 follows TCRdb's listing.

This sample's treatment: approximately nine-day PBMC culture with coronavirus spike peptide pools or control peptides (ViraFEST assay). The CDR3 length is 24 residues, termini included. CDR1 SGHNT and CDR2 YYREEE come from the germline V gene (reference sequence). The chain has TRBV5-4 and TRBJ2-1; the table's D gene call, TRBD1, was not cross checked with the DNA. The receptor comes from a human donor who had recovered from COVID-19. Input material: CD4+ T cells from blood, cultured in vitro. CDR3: CASTNQTSMYLCAIRREVVDEQFF.